This T cell receptor beta chain was observed in a study of blood T cell repertoires in COVID-19. This clone was observed a single time. The data were produced by immunoSEQ multiplex PCR, yet TCRdb's version contains in-frame clones alone and is incomplete. The table has about 320,000 clones, under 90% seen once. The CDR3 sequence is 13 residues long. The V gene's germline CDR1 is MNHEY and CDR2 SVGAGI. The germline V and J ends were trimmed by 4 bases and 1 base, with 7 bases remaining between them. For recovered donors of Cohort 3, there were two negative PCRs, clearance, or symptom resolution. The sequencing input was PBMCs or T cells enriched from blood (not recorded which). The V call is TRBV6-5, the J call TRBJ1-2; D ambiguous. This sequence originates from a woman aged 18-29 years who had recovered from COVID-19. CDR3 in DNA: TGTGCCAGCAGTTCCGGGAATAACTATGGCTACACCTTC. It is translated as CASSSGNNYGYTF.